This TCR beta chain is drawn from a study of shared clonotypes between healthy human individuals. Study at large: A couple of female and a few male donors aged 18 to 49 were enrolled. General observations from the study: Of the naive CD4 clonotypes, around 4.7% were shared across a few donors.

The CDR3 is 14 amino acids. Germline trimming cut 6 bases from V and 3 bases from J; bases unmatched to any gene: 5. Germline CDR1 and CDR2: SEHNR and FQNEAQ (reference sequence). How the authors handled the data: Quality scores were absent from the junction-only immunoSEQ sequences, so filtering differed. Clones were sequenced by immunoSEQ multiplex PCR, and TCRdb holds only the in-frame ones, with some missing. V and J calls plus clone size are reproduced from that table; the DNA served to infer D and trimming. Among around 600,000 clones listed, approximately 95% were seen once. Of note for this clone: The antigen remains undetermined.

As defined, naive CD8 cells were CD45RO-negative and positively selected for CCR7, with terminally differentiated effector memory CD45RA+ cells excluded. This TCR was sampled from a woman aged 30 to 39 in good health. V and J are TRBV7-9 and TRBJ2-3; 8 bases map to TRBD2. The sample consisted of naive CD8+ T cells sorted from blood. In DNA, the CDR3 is TGTGCCAGCAGGAAAGCGGGAGAAACAGATACGCAGTATTTT. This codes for CASRKAGETDTQYF. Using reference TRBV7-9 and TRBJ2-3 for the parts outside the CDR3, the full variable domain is DTGVSQNPRHKITKRGQNVTFRCDPISEHNRLYWYRQTLGQGPEFLTYFQNEAQLEKSRLLSDRFSAERPKGSFSTLEIQRTEQGDSAMYLCASRKAGETDTQYFGPGTRLTVL.